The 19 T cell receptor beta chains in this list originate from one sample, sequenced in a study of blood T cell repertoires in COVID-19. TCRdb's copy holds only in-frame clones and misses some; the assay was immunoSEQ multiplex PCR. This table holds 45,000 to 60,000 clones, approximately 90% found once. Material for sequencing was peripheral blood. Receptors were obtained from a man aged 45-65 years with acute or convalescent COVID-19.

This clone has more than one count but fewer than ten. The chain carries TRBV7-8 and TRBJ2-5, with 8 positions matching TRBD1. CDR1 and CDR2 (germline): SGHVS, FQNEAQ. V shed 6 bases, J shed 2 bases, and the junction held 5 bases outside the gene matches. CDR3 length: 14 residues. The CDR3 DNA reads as TGTGCCAGCAGTTCGGGACAGGCTCAAGAGACCCAGTACTTC. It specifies CASSSGQAQETQYF.

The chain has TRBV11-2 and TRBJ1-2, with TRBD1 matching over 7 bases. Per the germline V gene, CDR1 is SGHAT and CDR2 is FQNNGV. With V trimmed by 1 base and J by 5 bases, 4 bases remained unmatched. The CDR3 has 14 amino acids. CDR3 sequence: CASSLVAGGYGYTF. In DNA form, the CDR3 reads TGTGCCAGCAGCTTAGTTGCAGGGGGATATGGCTACACCTTC.

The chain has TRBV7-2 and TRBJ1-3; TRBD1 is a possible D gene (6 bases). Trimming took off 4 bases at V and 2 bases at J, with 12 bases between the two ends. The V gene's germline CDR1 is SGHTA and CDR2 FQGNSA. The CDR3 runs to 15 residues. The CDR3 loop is CASSSRQAAGNTIYF. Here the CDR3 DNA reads TGTGCCAGCAGCTCCCGACAGGCGGCTGGAAACACCATATATTTT.

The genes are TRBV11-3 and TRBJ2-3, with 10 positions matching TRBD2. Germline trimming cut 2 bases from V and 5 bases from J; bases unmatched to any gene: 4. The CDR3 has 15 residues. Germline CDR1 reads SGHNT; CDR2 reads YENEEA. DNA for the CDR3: TGTGCCAGCAGCTTAACTAGCGGGGTTGTAGATACGCAGTATTTT. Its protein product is CASSLTSGVVDTQYF.

CDR3 in DNA: TGTGCCAGCAGCTTAGCCGGGCCAGGGGATCAGCCCCAGCATTTT. Amino acid sequence: CASSLAGPGDQPQHF. This chain links TRBV7-2 with TRBJ1-5, with D maybe TRBD1 (6 bases). CDR1 is SGHTA, CDR2 FQGNSA, per germline. The CDR3 covers 15 residues. V was cut by 0 bases and J by 5 bases, with 11 bases left in between.

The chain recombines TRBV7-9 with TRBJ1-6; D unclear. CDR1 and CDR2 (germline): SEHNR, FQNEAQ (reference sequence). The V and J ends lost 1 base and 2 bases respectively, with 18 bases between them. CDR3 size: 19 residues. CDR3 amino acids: CASSLGSTAGRTYNSPLHF. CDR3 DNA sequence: TGTGCCAGCAGCTTAGGATCTACAGCGGGTCGTACCTATAATTCACCCCTCCACTTT.

The CDR3 DNA sequence: TGCAGCGTTGTAGGGGGTCGGGGTAACTATGGCTACACCTTC. Translated: CSVVGGRGNYGYTF. The chain uses TRBV29-1 and TRBJ1-2; TRBD1 might be the D (6 bases). Looked up from germline, CDR1 is SQVTM and CDR2 is ANQGSEA. V was cut by 4 bases and J by 1 base, with 13 bases left in between. The CDR3 contains 14 residues. Looking up the rest from reference TRBV29-1 and TRBJ1-2 gives the full variable domain: SAVISQKPSRDICQRGTSLTIQCQVDSQVTMMFWYRQQPGQSLTLIATANQGSEATYESGFVIDKFPISRPNLTFSTLTVSNMSPEDSSIYLCSVVGGRGNYGYTFGSGTRLTVV.

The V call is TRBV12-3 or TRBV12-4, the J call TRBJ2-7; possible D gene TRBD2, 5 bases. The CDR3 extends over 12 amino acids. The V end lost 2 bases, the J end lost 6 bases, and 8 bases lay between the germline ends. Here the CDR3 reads CASSLSGVEQYF. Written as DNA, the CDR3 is TGTGCCAGCAGTTTATCCGGGGTCGAGCAGTACTTC.

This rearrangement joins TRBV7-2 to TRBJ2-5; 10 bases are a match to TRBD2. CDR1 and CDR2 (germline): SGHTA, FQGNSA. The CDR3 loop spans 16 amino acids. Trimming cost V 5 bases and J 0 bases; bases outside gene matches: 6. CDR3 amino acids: CASSTRTSGNQETQYF. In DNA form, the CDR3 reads TGTGCCAGCAGCACCCGGACTAGCGGAAACCAAGAGACCCAGTACTTC.

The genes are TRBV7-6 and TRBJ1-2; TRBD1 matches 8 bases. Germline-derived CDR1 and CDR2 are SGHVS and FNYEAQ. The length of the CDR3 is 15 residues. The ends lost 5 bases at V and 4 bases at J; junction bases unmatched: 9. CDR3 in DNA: TGTGCCAGCAGCGCCTACTCAGGGGGCAGCTATGGCTACACCTTC. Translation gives CASSAYSGGSYGYTF.

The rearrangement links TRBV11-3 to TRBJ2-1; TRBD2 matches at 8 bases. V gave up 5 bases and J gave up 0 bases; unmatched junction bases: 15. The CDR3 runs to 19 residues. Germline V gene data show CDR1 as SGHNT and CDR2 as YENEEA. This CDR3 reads CASSRNTLAGRSSYNEQFF. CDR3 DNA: TGTGCCAGCAGCCGAAATACTTTAGCGGGGCGTAGCTCCTACAATGAGCAGTTCTTC.

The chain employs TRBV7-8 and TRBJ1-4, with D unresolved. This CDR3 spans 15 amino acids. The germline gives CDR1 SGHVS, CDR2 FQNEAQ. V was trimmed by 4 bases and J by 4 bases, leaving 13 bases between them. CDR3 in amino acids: CASSSGPLNNEKLFF. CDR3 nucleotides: TGTGCCAGCAGCTCAGGCCCTTTAAATAATGAAAAACTGTTTTTT. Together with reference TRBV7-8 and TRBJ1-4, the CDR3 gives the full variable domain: GAGVSQSPRYKVAKRGQDVALRCDPISGHVSLFWYQQALGQGPEFLTYFQNEAQLDKSGLPSDRFFAERPEGSVSTLKIQRTQQEDSAVYLCASSSGPLNNEKLFFGSGTQLSVL.

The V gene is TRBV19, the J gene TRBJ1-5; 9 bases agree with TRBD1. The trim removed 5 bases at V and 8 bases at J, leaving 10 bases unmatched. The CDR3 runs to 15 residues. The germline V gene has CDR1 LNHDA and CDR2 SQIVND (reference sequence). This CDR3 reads CASSARNRGREPQHF. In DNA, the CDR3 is TGTGCCAGTAGTGCGAGAAACAGGGGGCGCGAGCCCCAGCATTTT. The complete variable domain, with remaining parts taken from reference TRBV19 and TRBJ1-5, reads DGGITQSPKYLFRKEGQNVTLSCEQNLNHDAMYWYRQDPGQGLRLIYYSQIVNDFQKGDIAEGYSVSREKKESFPLTVTSAQKNPTAFYLCASSARNRGREPQHFGDGTRLSIL.

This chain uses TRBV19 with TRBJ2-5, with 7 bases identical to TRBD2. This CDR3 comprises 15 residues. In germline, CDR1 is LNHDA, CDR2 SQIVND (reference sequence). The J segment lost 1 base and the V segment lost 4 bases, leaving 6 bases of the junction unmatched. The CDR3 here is CASSTSGGVQETQYF. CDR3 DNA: TGTGCCAGTAGTACGTCTGGGGGGGTCCAAGAGACCCAGTACTTC.

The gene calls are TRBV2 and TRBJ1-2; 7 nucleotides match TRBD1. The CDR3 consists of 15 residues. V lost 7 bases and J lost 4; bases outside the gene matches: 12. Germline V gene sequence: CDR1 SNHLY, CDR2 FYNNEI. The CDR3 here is CASIPNRGPLYGYTF. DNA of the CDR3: TGTGCCAGCATTCCAAACAGGGGTCCTCTCTATGGCTACACCTTC.

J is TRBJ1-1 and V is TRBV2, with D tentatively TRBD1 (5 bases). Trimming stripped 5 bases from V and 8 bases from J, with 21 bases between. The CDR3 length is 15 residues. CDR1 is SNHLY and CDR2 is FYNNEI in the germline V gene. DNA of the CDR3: TGTGCCAGCAGTCGAATTCAGACAGACCTAGGGGAAGCTTTCTTT. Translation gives CASSRIQTDLGEAFF.

The CDR3 DNA reads TGTGCCAGCAGCTTAGGAGCGGGGAACACTGAAGCTTTCTTT. It encodes CASSLGAGNTEAFF. The rearrangement uses TRBV7-2 and TRBJ1-1; unclear D gene. The V and J ends lost 1 base and 1 base respectively, with 7 bases between them. The CDR3 extends over 14 amino acids. Germline V gives CDR1 SGHTA, CDR2 FQGNSA.

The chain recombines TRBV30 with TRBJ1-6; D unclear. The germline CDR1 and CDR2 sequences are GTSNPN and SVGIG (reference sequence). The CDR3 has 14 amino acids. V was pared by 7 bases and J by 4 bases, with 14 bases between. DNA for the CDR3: TGTGCCTCAGACTTTGGCCCTTATAATTCACCCCTCCACTTT. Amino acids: CASDFGPYNSPLHF. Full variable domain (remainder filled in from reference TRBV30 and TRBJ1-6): SQTIHQWPATLVQPVGSPLSLECTVEGTSNPNLYWYRQAAGRGLQLLFYSVGIGQISSEVPQNLSASRPQDRQFILSSKKLLLSDSGFYLCASDFGPYNSPLHFGNGTRLTVT.

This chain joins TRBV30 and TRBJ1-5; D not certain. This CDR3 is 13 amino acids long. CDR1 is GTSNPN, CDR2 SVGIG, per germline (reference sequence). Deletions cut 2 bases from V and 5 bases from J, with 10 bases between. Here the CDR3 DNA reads TGTGCCTGGAGTCAACAGCCTGATCAGCCCCAGCATTTT. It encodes CAWSQQPDQPQHF.